The 12 T cell receptor beta chains below all came from one sample that was sequenced in a study of tumor-infiltrating lymphocytes in primary liver carcinoma. Blood RNA was derived from unsorted whole blood, and germline DNA was extracted too. TCR beta cDNA was made from approximately 500 ng total RNA with a constant-region primer. Each TCR beta library was derived from three nested multiplex PCR rounds that employed slightly modified ARM-PCR. Forward primers for TRBV1-TRBV30 and a C-beta reverse primer served the first two PCR rounds, at 10 cycles each. Using its own MiXCR run on the multiplex PCR reads, TCRdb lists one record per CDR3 protein. The profile covers fewer than 350,000 distinct CDR3 sequences, with roughly two thirds appearing a single time and 5% to 6.5% taken by the ten largest. The sample consisted of peripheral blood. The receptors here all came from a man between 35 and 55 years old with primary liver carcinoma and hepatitis B virus infection.

This clonotype was seen ten or more times. The rearrangement joins TRBV11-2 to TRBJ2-2; D ambiguous. The CDR3 length is 14 residues. The V end was cut by 8 bases, the J end by 1 base, with 11 bases between. Germline V gives CDR1 SGHAT, CDR2 FQNNGV. The CDR3 region has the DNA TGTGCCAGCGCCCGCCGAGGGAACACCGGGGAGCTGTTTTTT. Translation gives CASARRGNTGELFF.

In regard to this clonotype: A much larger clone differs by one base, so this may be a read error. J is TRBJ1-5 and V is TRBV6-6; D is perhaps TRBD1 (5 bases). Germline V lookup: CDR1 MNHNY, CDR2 SVGAGI (reference sequence). The CDR3 runs 16 residues. CDR3: CTSSYLSRQNLQPQHF. The CDR3 DNA sequence: TGTACCAGCAGTTACCTCTCCCGACAGAACCTCCAGCCCCAGCATTTT.

A note on this clonotype: A much larger clone lies a single base off, so this may be a read error. This rearrangement joins TRBV6-5 to TRBJ1-2; D unresolved. The CDR3 loop spans 13 amino acids. Germline CDR1 reads MNHEY; CDR2 reads SVGAGI. V was clipped by 3 bases and J by 9 bases, with 14 bases between them. The CDR3 bases are TGTGCCAGCAGTTATCCGGGCCTGTGGTGCTACACCTTC. Protein sequence: CASSYPGLWCYTF.

As for this clonotype: A much more abundant neighbour one base away suggests this may be a read error. The chain joins TRBV6-1 to TRBJ2-1; possible D gene TRBD1, 6 bases. The CDR3 runs 11 residues. In germline, CDR1 is MNHNS, CDR2 SASEGT. CDR3 nucleotide sequence: TGTGCCAGCACCCTGTGGGGGCCCCAGCTCTTC. Translating it yields CASTLWGPQLF.

This clonotype was seen a single time. The CDR3 does not end in the conserved phenylalanine or tryptophan, so this is likely a read error. The chain joins TRBV11-2 to TRBJ2-5, with 15 bases fitting TRBD2. The trim removed 8 bases at V and 5 bases at J, leaving 6 bases unmatched. The CDR3 contains 15 residues. Per germline, CDR1 SGHAT and CDR2 FQNNGV. The CDR3 is CASGQGLAGGETQYL. For the CDR3, the DNA is TGTGCCAGCGGCCAGGGACTAGCGGGAGGCGAGACCCAGTACCTC.

There are a few counts of this clonotype. This chain joins TRBV2 and TRBJ2-3; no clear D gene. V shed 7 bases and J shed 7 bases, with 6 bases lying between them. Germline values: CDR1 SNHLY, CDR2 FYNNEI. This CDR3 spans 10 amino acids. CDR3 protein: CASKLNTQYF. CDR3 nucleotides: TGTGCCAGCAAGTTGAATACGCAGTATTTT.

On this clonotype itself: The final CDR3 position lacks the conserved phenylalanine or tryptophan, pointing to a likely read error. The rearrangement uses TRBV11-2 and TRBJ1-2, with D possibly TRBD1 on 5 matching bases. This CDR3 spans 14 amino acids. Germline V gives CDR1 SGHAT, CDR2 FQNNGV. The CDR3 sequence: CASSLGNAGNGYTL. The CDR3 coding sequence is TGTGCTAGCAGCTTAGGAAATGCAGGGAATGGCTACACCCTC.

The chain employs TRBV6-2 or TRBV6-3 and TRBJ2-6; a weak D match, TRBD2 (5 bases). This CDR3 has 17 residues. Trimming took off 3 bases at V and 1 base at J, with 13 bases between the two ends. CDR1 and CDR2 (germline): MNHEY, SVGEGT. CDR3 DNA: TGTGCCAGCAGTTATGTTCCCGGGGAGTCTGGGGCCAACGTCCTGACTTTC. This codes for CASSYVPGESGANVLTF.

This clonotype has a count of ten or more. The chain has TRBV11-2 and TRBJ2-3; TRBD2 agrees at 9 bases. CDR3 length equals 16 residues. With 2 bases clipped from V and 5 bases from J, the junction kept 8 bases outside the gene matches. CDR1 and CDR2 from the germline V gene are SGHAT and FQNNGV. The CDR3 nucleotides are TGTGCCAGCAGCTTACGGGGCGGGAGGGCTGGAGATACGCAGTATTTT. This codes for CASSLRGGRAGDTQYF.

A few counts support this clonotype. This chain connects TRBV4-1 to TRBJ2-1; 13 nucleotides align to TRBD2. The junction had 8 bases not matched to a gene; V was cut back by 2 bases and J by 10 bases. Germline V lookup: CDR1 MGHRA, CDR2 YSYEKL. The CDR3 length is 16 residues. CDR3: CASSQQTSGRALEQFF. CDR3 in DNA: TGCGCCAGCAGCCAACAAACTAGCGGGAGGGCCCTAGAGCAGTTCTTC.

This chain links TRBV11-2 with TRBJ1-5; D perhaps matches TRBD1 (6 bases). The V end lost 6 bases, the J end lost 11 bases, and 14 bases lay between the germline ends. This CDR3 is built from 12 residues. Germline-derived CDR1 and CDR2 are SGHAT and FQNNGV. Here the CDR3 reads CASSYDGQTQHF. CDR3 in DNA: TGTGCCAGCAGTTACGACGGACAGACCCAGCATTTT.

This chain joins TRBV10-1 and TRBJ2-2; D unclear. Germline CDR1 and CDR2: WNHNN and SYGVQD (reference sequence). Deletions cut 6 bases from V and 4 bases from J, with 9 bases between. The CDR3 length is 13 residues. CDR3 DNA: TGCGCCAGCAGCACGAGCACCACCGGGGAGCTGTTTTTT. Translation gives CASSTSTTGELFF.